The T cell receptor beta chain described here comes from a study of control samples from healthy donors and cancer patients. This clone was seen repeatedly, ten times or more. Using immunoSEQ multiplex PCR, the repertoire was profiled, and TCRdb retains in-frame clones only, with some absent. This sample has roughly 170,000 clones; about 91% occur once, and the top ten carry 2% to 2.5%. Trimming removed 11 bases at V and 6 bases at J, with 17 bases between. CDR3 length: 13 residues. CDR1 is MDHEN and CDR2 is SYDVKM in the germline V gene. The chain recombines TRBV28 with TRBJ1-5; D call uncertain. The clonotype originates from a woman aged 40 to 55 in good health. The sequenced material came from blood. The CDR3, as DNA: TGTGCCGCCGCCTCTCCTATGTCTCAGCCCCAGCATTTT. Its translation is CAAASPMSQPQHF.